The T cell receptor beta chain described here comes from a study of T cells in Graves' hyperthyroidism and ophthalmopathy. About this clonotype: Its antigen remains unknown.

Germline CDR1 and CDR2: SGHTA and FQGTGA. V was shortened by 4 bases and J by 0 bases, with 10 bases between the two germline ends. The CDR3 is made up of 15 amino acids. Study results and caveats: Median prediction lead before ophthalmopathy onset was 6.5 months with the model.

TCR beta CDR3 regions were amplified from RNA. The TCR CDR3 was amplified in a first-round RT-PCR using the HTBI primer set. TCRdb reprocessed the multiplex PCR reads via MiXCR and lists one record per CDR3 protein. The table records around 400,000 distinct CDR3 sequences, around a quarter of them present only once. The sequence came from a man aged 50-60 years with Graves' hyperthyroidism. The gene calls are TRBV7-3 and TRBJ2-1, with D unclear. What was sequenced was blood. Written as DNA, the CDR3 is TGTGCCAGCAGCTACAACTCCTACTCCTACAATGAGCAGTTCTTC. Amino acids: CASSYNSYSYNEQFF.